This T cell receptor beta chain was documented in a study of blood T cell repertoires in COVID-19. Whole-study context: PBMCs, B-cell-depleted T cells, or T cells provided the cDNA or gDNA that made up the material.

The participants were between about 18 and 90 years old and came from 24 US areas. Cohort placement rested on clinical history that participants reported themselves. In germline, CDR1 is MGHDK, CDR2 SYGVNS. Trimming left V 7 bases short and J 8 bases short, with 14 bases between. The CDR3 has 13 residues. This clone has more than one count but fewer than ten. The protocol was immunoSEQ multiplex PCR, while the TCRdb copy is restricted to in-frame clones and leaves out a portion. The profile shows 250,000 to 350,000 clones, approximately 85% of them singletons. The V call is TRBV25-1, the J call TRBJ1-4, with a weak D call TRBD1 (5 bases). The clonotype was recovered from a woman aged 25 to 39 who had recovered from COVID-19. Sequencing was performed on PBMCs or T cells enriched from blood (not recorded which). The CDR3 DNA is TGTGCCAGCACAGCAGGGTCAGGCGAAAAACTGTTTTTT. This codes for CASTAGSGEKLFF.